This TCR beta chain was sequenced in a study of blood T cell repertoires in COVID-19. Looking at the study overall: COVID-19 samples from acute and convalescent phases originated in the United States, Italy and Spain.

Germline-derived CDR1 and CDR2 are MNHEY and SMNVEV (reference sequence). The CDR3 is 13 residues long. The V end lost 3 bases, the J end lost 1 base, and 4 bases lay between the germline ends. The authors' processing: The assay estimated nucleated cells by amplifying reference gene primers. The assay was immunoSEQ multiplex PCR, and TCRdb's table has in-frame clones only and misses some. V and J calls and clone size are given by that table; D and trimming were obtained from the DNA. This table has 200,000 to 300,000 clones, around 88% appearing once. This sequence joins TRBV27 and TRBJ1-5; D ambiguous. The TCR sequence derives from a middle-aged woman with acute COVID-19. Material for sequencing was PBMCs or T cells enriched from blood (not recorded which). The CDR3 DNA is TGTGCCAGCAGTTTTCGGAGCAATCAGCCCCAGCATTTT. This gives the protein CASSFRSNQPQHF.